This entry lists 5 T cell receptor beta chains sequenced from one sample in a study of blood T cell repertoires in COVID-19. Profiled with immunoSEQ multiplex PCR; TCRdb holds only in-frame clones, not every one. The data contain approximately 470,000 clones, about nine tenths of them singletons. Sequenced input: PBMCs or T cells enriched from blood (not recorded which). The origin of the receptors is a young woman who had recovered from COVID-19.

CDR3: CASSLGTQGGYTF. The CDR3 DNA reads as TGTGCCAGCAGCCTGGGGACACAGGGTGGCTACACCTTC. The chain links TRBV3-1 (or the pseudogene TRBV3-2) to TRBJ1-2, with D possibly matching TRBD1 (6 bases). The CDR3 is 13 residues long. V shed 4 bases and J shed 7 bases, with 13 bases lying between them. CDR1 is LGHDT and CDR2 is YNNKEL in the germline V gene (reference sequence).

The J gene is TRBJ1-1, the V gene TRBV21-1; the D call of TRBD1 is as the table states it, not checked on the DNA. TRBV21-1 counts as a pseudogene. The CDR3 spans 16 residues. In DNA, the CDR3 is TGTGCCAGCAGCAAGGGACACAGGGCCCTGAACACTGAAGCTTTCTTT. The encoded protein is CASSKGHRALNTEAFF.

The chain uses TRBV2 and TRBJ2-3; perhaps TRBD1 as D (5 bases). The germline V and J ends were trimmed by 8 bases and 6 bases, with 15 bases remaining between them. This CDR3 has 13 residues. Germline V gene lookup returns CDR1 SNHLY and CDR2 FYNNEI. The chain's CDR3 is CASPPGAGDTQYF. The CDR3 DNA follows: TGTGCCAGCCCCCCGGGCGCAGGGGATACGCAGTATTTT. The full variable domain, rest sourced from reference TRBV2 and TRBJ2-3, is EPEVTQTPSHQVTQMGQEVILRCVPISNHLYFYWYRQILGQKVEFLVSFYNNEISEKSEIFDDQFSVERPDGSNFTLKIRSTKLEDSAMYFCASPPGAGDTQYFGPGTRLTVL.

J is TRBJ2-3 and V is TRBV9; the D is unclear. Germline V gives CDR1 SGDLS, CDR2 YYNGEE. This CDR3 spans 15 amino acids. The V and J ends lost 3 bases and 0 bases respectively, with 11 bases between them. The CDR3 sequence: CASSAEITSTDTQYF. For the CDR3, the DNA is TGTGCCAGCAGCGCGGAGATCACTAGCACAGATACGCAGTATTTT.

This clone was counted only a few times. The V call is TRBV7-8, the J call TRBJ2-7, with D perhaps TRBD1 (8 bases). Deletions cut 5 bases from V and 1 base from J, with 18 bases between. The CDR3 contains 16 residues. From germline, CDR1 is SGHVS and CDR2 FQNEAQ. The CDR3 spells CASSAEQGEGSYEQYF. CDR3 coding DNA: TGTGCCAGCAGCGCAGAACAGGGGGAGGGATCCTACGAGCAGTACTTC.